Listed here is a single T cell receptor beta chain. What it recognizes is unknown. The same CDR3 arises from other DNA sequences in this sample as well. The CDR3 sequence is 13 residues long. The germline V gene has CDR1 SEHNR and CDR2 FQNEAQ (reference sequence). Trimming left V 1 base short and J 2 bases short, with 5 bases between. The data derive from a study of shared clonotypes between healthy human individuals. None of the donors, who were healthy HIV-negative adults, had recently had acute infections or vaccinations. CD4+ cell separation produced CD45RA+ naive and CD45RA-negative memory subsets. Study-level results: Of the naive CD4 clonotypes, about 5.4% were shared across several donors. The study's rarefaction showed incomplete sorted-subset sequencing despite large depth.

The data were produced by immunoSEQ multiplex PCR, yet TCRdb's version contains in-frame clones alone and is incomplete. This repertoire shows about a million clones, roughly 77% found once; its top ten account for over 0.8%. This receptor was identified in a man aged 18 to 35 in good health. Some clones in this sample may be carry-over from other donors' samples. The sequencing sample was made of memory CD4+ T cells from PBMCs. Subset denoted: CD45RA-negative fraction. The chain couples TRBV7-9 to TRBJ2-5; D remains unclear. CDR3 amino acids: CASSLGGQETQYF. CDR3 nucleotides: TGTGCCAGCAGCTTAGGTGGTCAAGAGACCCAGTACTTC.